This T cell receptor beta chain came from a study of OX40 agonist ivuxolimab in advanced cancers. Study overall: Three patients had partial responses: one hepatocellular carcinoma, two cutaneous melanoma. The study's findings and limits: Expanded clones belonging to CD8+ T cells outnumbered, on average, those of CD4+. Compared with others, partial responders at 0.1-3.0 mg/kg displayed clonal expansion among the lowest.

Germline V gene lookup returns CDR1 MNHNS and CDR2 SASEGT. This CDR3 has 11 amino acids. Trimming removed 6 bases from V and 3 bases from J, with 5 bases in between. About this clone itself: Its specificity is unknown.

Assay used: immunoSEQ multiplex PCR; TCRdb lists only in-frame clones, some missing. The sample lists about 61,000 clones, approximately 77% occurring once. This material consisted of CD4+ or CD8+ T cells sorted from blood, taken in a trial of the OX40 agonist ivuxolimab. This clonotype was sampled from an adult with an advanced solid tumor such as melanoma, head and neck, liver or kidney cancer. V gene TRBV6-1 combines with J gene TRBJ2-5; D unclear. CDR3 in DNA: TGTGCCAGCAGGGTAGAAGAGACCCAGTACTTC. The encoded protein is CASRVEETQYF.